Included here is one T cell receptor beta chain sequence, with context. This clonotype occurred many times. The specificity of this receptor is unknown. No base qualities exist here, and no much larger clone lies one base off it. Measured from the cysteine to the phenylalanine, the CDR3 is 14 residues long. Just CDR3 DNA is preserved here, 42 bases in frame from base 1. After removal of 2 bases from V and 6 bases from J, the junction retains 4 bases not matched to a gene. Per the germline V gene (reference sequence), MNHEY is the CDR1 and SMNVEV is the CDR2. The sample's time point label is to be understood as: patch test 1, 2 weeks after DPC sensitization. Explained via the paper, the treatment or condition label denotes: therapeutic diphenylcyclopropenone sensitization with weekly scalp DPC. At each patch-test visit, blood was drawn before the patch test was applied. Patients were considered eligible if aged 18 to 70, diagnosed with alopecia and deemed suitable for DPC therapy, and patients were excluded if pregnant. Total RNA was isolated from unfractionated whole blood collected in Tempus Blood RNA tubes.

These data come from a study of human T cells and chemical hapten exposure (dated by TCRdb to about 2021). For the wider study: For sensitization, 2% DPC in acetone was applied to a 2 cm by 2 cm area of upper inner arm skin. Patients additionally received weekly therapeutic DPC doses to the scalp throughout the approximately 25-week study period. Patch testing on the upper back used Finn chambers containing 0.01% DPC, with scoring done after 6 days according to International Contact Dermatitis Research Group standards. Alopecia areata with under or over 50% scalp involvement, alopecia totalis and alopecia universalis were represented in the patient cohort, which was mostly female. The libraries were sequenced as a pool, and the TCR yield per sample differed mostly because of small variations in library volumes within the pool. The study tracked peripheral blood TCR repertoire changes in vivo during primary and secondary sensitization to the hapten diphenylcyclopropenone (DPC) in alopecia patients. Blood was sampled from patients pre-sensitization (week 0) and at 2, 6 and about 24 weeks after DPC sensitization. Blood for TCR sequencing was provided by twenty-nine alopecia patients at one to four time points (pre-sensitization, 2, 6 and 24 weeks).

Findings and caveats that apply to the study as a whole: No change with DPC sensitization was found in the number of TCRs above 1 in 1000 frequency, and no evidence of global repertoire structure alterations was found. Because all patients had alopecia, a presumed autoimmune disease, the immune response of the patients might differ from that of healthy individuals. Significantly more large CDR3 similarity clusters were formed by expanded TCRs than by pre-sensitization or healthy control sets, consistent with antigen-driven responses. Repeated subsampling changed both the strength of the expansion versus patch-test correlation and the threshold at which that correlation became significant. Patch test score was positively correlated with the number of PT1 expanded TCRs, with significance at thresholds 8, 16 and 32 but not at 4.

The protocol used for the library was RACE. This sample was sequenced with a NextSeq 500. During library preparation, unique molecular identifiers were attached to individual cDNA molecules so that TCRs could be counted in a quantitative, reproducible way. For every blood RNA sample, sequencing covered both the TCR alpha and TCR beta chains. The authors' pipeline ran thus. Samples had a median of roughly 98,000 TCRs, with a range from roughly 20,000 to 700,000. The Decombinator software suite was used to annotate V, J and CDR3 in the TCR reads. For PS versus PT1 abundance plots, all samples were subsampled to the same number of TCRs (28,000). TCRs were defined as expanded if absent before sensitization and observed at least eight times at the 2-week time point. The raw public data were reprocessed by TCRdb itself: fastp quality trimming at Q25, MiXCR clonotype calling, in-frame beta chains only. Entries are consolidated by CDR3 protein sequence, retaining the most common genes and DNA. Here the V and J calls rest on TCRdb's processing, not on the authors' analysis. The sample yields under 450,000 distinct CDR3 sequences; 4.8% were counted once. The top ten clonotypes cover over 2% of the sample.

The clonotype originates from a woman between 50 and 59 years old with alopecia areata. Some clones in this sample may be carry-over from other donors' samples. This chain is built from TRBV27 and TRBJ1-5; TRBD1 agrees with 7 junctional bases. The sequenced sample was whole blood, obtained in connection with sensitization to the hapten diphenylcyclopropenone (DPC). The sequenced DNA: TGTGCCAGCAGTTTAGACAGGGTAATTCAGCCCCAGCATTTT. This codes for CASSLDRVIQPQHF.